This passage covers 30 T cell receptor beta chains from one sample sequenced in a study of identifying expanded T cells in peripheral blood. Sequenced by immunoSEQ multiplex PCR; TCRdb stores in-frame clones only, minus some. Of 90,000 or so clones in the sample, 86% were seen once. The source material was blood. These receptor sequences come from a person aged 18 to 70 in good health.

The chain is built from TRBV7-9 and TRBJ1-2; D not resolved. CDR3 size: 13 residues. Trimming removed 6 bases from V and 4 bases from J, with 12 bases in between. The germline V gene has CDR1 SEHNR and CDR2 FQNEAQ (reference sequence). The CDR3 DNA reads TGTGCCAGCAGGTCCCAAAATGGCTATGGCTACACCTTC. It encodes CASRSQNGYGYTF.

The chain recombines TRBV11-3 with TRBJ2-3; 9 positions match TRBD2. This CDR3 is built from 13 residues. CDR1 SGHNT and CDR2 YENEEA come from the germline V gene. V was pared by 10 bases and J by 2 bases, with 4 bases of the junction left unmatched. The CDR3 region is CATSSGDTDTQYF. The CDR3 region has the DNA TGTGCCACCTCTAGCGGGGACACAGATACGCAGTATTTT.

The chain carries TRBV5-1 and TRBJ2-7; D not certain. V was clipped by 0 bases and J by 5 bases, with 6 bases between them. Germline V gives CDR1 SGHRS, CDR2 YFSETQ. This CDR3 comprises 12 residues. The CDR3 here is CASSLEGNEQYF. The DNA of the CDR3 is TGCGCCAGCAGCTTGGAAGGGAACGAGCAGTACTTC.

This sequence joins TRBV18 and TRBJ2-5, with TRBD2 identical over 7 bases. The germline V gene encodes CDR1 KGHSH and CDR2 LQKENI. V trimming: 3 bases; J trimming: 1 base; junction bases outside the gene matches: 2. The CDR3 is 14 amino acids. The CDR3 coding sequence is TGTGCCAGCTCACCCCGGGGGGTCCAAGAGACCCAGTACTTC. Its protein product is CASSPRGVQETQYF.

The CDR3 loop reads CASRLTGTDENTEAFF. As DNA, the CDR3 is TGTGCCAGCAGACTAACCGGGACAGATGAAAACACTGAAGCTTTCTTT. This chain connects TRBV6-4 to TRBJ1-1; TRBD1 matches at 7 bases. The germline gives CDR1 MRHNA, CDR2 SNTAGT. This CDR3 region has 16 residues. Trimming took 6 bases from V and 2 from J; bases not matched to a gene: 12.

The chain has TRBV7-2 and TRBJ2-7; D gene unclear. With 5 bases removed from V and 4 bases from J, the gap between germline ends came to 15 bases. CDR1 SGHTA and CDR2 FQGNSA come from the germline V gene. This CDR3 has 14 residues. CDR3 DNA sequence: TGTGCCAGCAGCCCTCTGCAAGGGATGTACGAGCAGTACTTC. Protein: CASSPLQGMYEQYF.

This sequence joins TRBV5-5 and TRBJ1-5, with D hard to call. The V end was cut by 0 bases, the J end by 5 bases, with 6 bases between. This CDR3 has 13 amino acids. Per the germline V gene, CDR1 is SGHKS and CDR2 is YYEKEE (reference sequence). For the CDR3, the DNA is TGTGCCAGCAGCTTGGGCCGGGATCAGCCCCAGCATTTT. Translation: CASSLGRDQPQHF.

On this clone itself: The identical CDR3 is also encoded by other nucleotide sequences in the sample. J is TRBJ1-1 and V is TRBV7-2; no clear D. V lost 3 bases, J lost 2 bases, and 7 bases lay in between. The CDR3 length is 13 residues. Per germline, CDR1 SGHTA and CDR2 FQGNSA. The DNA for the CDR3 is TGTGCCAGCAGCTTGGGCAGAAACACTGAAGCTTTCTTT. This translates into CASSLGRNTEAFF.

The CDR3 bases are TGTGCCAGCAGCCTTCAGCTAGAGACCCAGTACTTC. This sequence encodes CASSLQLETQYF. V and J are TRBV7-8 and TRBJ2-5; D not resolved. Trimming stripped 5 bases from V and 4 bases from J, with 8 bases between. Germline CDR1 reads SGHVS; CDR2 reads FQNEAQ. The CDR3 totals 12 residues.

V is TRBV7-2 and J is TRBJ1-5; 8 bases are shared with TRBD1. CDR1 and CDR2 (germline): SGHTA, FQGNSA. The length of the CDR3 is 15 residues. V trimming: 5 bases; J trimming: 4 bases; junction bases outside the gene matches: 7. CDR3 bases: TGTGCCAGCAGCCCCCGGACAGGGCCAAATCAGCCCCAGCATTTT. It encodes CASSPRTGPNQPQHF.

The rearrangement joins TRBV10-1 to TRBJ2-1, with TRBD2 matching 12 bases. CDR1 WNHNN and CDR2 SYGVQD come from the germline V gene (reference sequence). This CDR3 contains 17 residues. V lost 6 bases and J lost 4; bases outside the gene matches: 10. DNA for the CDR3: TGCGCCAGCAGCCCCCCGTCCACTAGCGGGGGGTACAATGAGCAGTTCTTC. Encoded protein: CASSPPSTSGGYNEQFF.

This sequence joins TRBV9 and TRBJ1-1; D ambiguous. Trimming left V 0 bases short and J 1 base short, with 7 bases between. Per the germline V gene, CDR1 is SGDLS and CDR2 is YYNGEE. This CDR3 comprises 14 residues. CDR3 sequence reads: CASSVATGNTEAFF. In nucleotides, the CDR3 is TGTGCCAGCAGCGTAGCTACCGGGAACACTGAAGCTTTCTTT.

The CDR3 DNA sequence: TGTGCCAGCAGCTTAGTTCCTGGCCCCTCTGGAAACACCATATATTTT. It codes for CASSLVPGPSGNTIYF. The chain uses TRBV11-3 and TRBJ1-3; D is undetermined. This CDR3 has 16 residues. CDR1 SGHNT and CDR2 YENEEA come from the germline V gene. The V gene lost 1 base and the J gene lost 0 bases, with 10 bases spanning the gap.

V is TRBV2 and J is TRBJ2-5; 8 bases agree with TRBD2. Losses at the gene ends were 3 bases for V and 4 bases for J; bases not matched to a gene: 4. The CDR3 length is 14 residues. The V gene's germline CDR1 is SNHLY and CDR2 FYNNEI. The CDR3 DNA reads as TGTGCCAGCAGTGAGACTAGCGTGTCAGAGACCCAGTACTTC. This codes for CASSETSVSETQYF.

This chain connects TRBV2 to TRBJ1-2, with D unresolved. Deletions cut 4 bases from V and 4 bases from J, with 13 bases between. This CDR3 is built from 14 residues. CDR1 is SNHLY, CDR2 FYNNEI, per germline. This CDR3 is CASSGALYLYGYTF. CDR3 DNA: TGTGCCAGCAGTGGGGCACTTTACCTCTATGGCTACACCTTC.

The rearrangement links TRBV10-3 to TRBJ2-5; maybe TRBD1 (5 bases). Trimming stripped 5 bases from V and 2 bases from J, with 6 bases between. Looked up from germline, CDR1 is ENHRY and CDR2 is SYGVKD. This CDR3 contains 12 residues. The CDR3: CAISPGQETQYF. CDR3 DNA: TGTGCCATCAGTCCAGGGCAAGAGACCCAGTACTTC.

The V call is TRBV7-9, the J call TRBJ1-3, with D maybe TRBD1 (5 bases). Trimming removed 5 bases from V and 0 bases from J, with 17 bases in between. The CDR3 length is 17 residues. The germline V gene encodes CDR1 SEHNR and CDR2 FQNEAQ (reference sequence). The CDR3 is CASSPGGIRGSGNTIYF. As DNA, the CDR3 is TGTGCCAGCAGCCCCGGGGGTATTCGGGGCTCTGGAAACACCATATATTTT.

This sequence joins TRBV5-8 and TRBJ1-4; no definite D call. CDR1 is SGHTS, CDR2 YDEGEE, per germline. The CDR3 extends over 14 amino acids. Trimming left V 2 bases short and J 7 bases short, with 12 bases between. Here the CDR3 reads CASSFNLGSEKLFF. CDR3 nucleotide sequence: TGTGCCAGCAGCTTTAATCTGGGGAGTGAAAAACTGTTTTTT.

V is TRBV18 and J is TRBJ1-2; 7 nucleotides line up with TRBD1. This CDR3 contains 13 residues. Germline V gives CDR1 KGHSH, CDR2 LQKENI. The V segment lost 5 bases and the J segment 8 bases; nucleotides outside the gene matches: 8. CDR3 residues: CASSTRDSGGYTF. The CDR3 DNA follows: TGTGCCAGCTCAACTAGGGACAGTGGAGGCTACACCTTC.

This clone appeared a single time. The rearrangement joins TRBV7-7 to TRBJ1-1, with a weak D call TRBD1 (5 bases). CDR3 length: 13 amino acids. Germline-derived CDR1 and CDR2 are SSHAT and FNYEAQ (reference sequence). V was shortened by 5 bases and J by 1 base, with 8 bases between the two germline ends. This CDR3 reads CASSLRENTEAFF. Written as DNA, the CDR3 is TGTGCCAGCAGCCTCAGGGAGAACACTGAAGCTTTCTTT. Combining the CDR3 with reference TRBV7-7 and TRBJ1-1 gives the whole variable domain GAGVSQSPRYKVTKRGQDVTLRCDPISSHATLYWYQQALGQGPEFLTYFNYEAQPDKSGLPSDRFSAERPEGSISTLTIQRTEQRDSAMYRCASSLRENTEAFFGQGTRLTVV.

This clone is medium-sized. The chain carries TRBV6-4 and TRBJ2-1, with 8 nucleotides matching TRBD2. This CDR3 comprises 16 residues. J gave up 0 bases and V 0 bases, and 1 base lay outside the gene matches. Per the germline V gene, CDR1 is MRHNA and CDR2 is SNTAGT. CDR3 amino acids: CASSDSGTSSYNEQFF. The CDR3 region has the DNA TGTGCCAGCAGTGACTCGGGGACTAGCTCCTACAATGAGCAGTTCTTC.

The rearrangement uses TRBV4-3 and TRBJ1-6, with 7 bases aligning to TRBD1. CDR3 size: 15 residues. CDR1 and CDR2 from the germline V gene are LGHNA and YSLEER. The ends lost 1 base at V and 6 bases at J; junction bases unmatched: 3. The CDR3: CASSQGAGGNSPLHF. The CDR3 region has the DNA TGCGCCAGCAGCCAAGGAGCAGGGGGTAATTCACCCCTCCACTTT.

The chain employs TRBV5-1 and TRBJ1-1; D perhaps matches TRBD1 (5 bases). This CDR3 region has 16 residues. Trimming removed 2 bases at V and 3 bases at J, with 17 bases between. Germline lookup yields CDR1 SGHRS and CDR2 YFSETQ. The CDR3 bases are TGCGCCAGCAGCTTCGGGCGAGGGGCCCGGGACACTGAAGCTTTCTTT. Its protein is CASSFGRGARDTEAFF.

The table lists this clone with a few counts. The V call is TRBV10-2, the J call TRBJ2-7; D ambiguous. Germline CDR1 and CDR2: WSHSY and SAAADI. There are 14 residues in the CDR3. The V gene lost 3 bases and the J gene lost 3 bases, with 12 bases spanning the gap. CDR3: CASSDIGLHYEQYF. In DNA form, the CDR3 reads TGCGCCAGCAGTGATATCGGGCTCCACTACGAGCAGTACTTC.

This clone was counted a single time. J is TRBJ1-5 and V is TRBV19; D not certain. The V end lost 5 bases, the J end lost 3 bases, and 8 bases lay between the germline ends. CDR1 is LNHDA and CDR2 is SQIVND in the germline V gene (reference sequence). This CDR3 is built from 13 residues. The CDR3 sequence: CASSRRYNQPQHF. The CDR3 DNA follows: TGTGCCAGTAGTCGACGGTACAATCAGCCCCAGCATTTT.

The chain has TRBV7-8 and TRBJ1-1; D is undetermined. The V end was cut by 2 bases, the J end by 3 bases, with 16 bases between. Germline V lookup: CDR1 SGHVS, CDR2 FQNEAQ. This CDR3 has 16 amino acids. In DNA form, the CDR3 reads TGTGCCAGCAGCTTAAGGTACGGGAGCCTAGACACTGAAGCTTTCTTT. Amino acid sequence: CASSLRYGSLDTEAFF.

The rearrangement uses TRBV11-3 and TRBJ1-1; 9 positions match TRBD1. The germline CDR1 and CDR2 sequences are SGHNT and YENEEA. The trim removed 7 bases at V and 0 bases at J, leaving 12 bases unmatched. The CDR3 covers 17 residues. CDR3 nucleotide sequence: TGTGCCAGCACCAAAGGAGGGACAGGGATCTTGAACACTGAAGCTTTCTTT. It specifies CASTKGGTGILNTEAFF.

This chain links TRBV5-6 with TRBJ1-2; no firm D call. Germline V gene lookup returns CDR1 SGHDT and CDR2 YYEEEE. The V gene lost 0 bases and the J gene lost 0 bases, with 6 bases spanning the gap. This CDR3 is built from 14 residues. In DNA form, the CDR3 reads TGTGCCAGCAGCTTGGAAGAAACTAACTATGGCTACACCTTC. It codes for CASSLEETNYGYTF.

This clone turned up a few times. The genes are TRBV4-1 and TRBJ2-3; D gene unclear. From germline, CDR1 is MGHRA and CDR2 YSYEKL. This CDR3 is built from 15 residues. V was cut by 2 bases and J by 1 base, with 10 bases left in between. The CDR3 sequence is CASSQLGLRTDTQYF. The CDR3 DNA follows: TGCGCCAGCAGCCAATTAGGGTTACGCACAGATACGCAGTATTTT.

The chain employs TRBV11-1 and TRBJ1-2, with D perhaps TRBD1 (6 bases). V was shortened by 5 bases and J by 5 bases, with 12 bases between the two germline ends. The germline V gene has CDR1 SGHAT and CDR2 FQDESV (reference sequence). The CDR3 is made up of 13 amino acids. The CDR3 DNA is TGTGCCAGCAGCCCAGGGGCCGGATATGGCTACACCTTC. It encodes CASSPGAGYGYTF.